This TCR beta chain was profiled in a study of blood T cells in healthy people across ages. Points from the study as a whole: Older individuals had lower TCR beta diversity per million T cells (the decline was roughly linear).

A second about 6 to 11 cycle PCR used barcoded and J-beta primers. Each cDNA was tagged by a template-switch adaptor containing 12 random nucleotides. TCRdb ran MiXCR on the 5' RACE reads and lists one entry per CDR3 protein. The table shows 1.5 million to 2 million distinct CDR3 sequences, with 35% to 50% occurring only once. Only a few counts were recorded for this clonotype. The antigen remains undetermined. With 3 bases clipped from V and 9 bases from J, the junction kept 7 bases outside the gene matches. CDR1 is SQVTM, CDR2 ANQGSEA, per germline. The CDR3 totals 14 residues. The specimen sequenced was blood. The chain joins TRBV29-1 to TRBJ2-1, with 11 bases that match TRBD2. The origin of this receptor is a human donor in good health. CDR3 DNA: TGCAGCGTTGATCCTAGCGGGGGGCCGGGTGAGCAGTTCTTC. Translating it yields CSVDPSGGPGEQFF.